This T cell receptor (beta chain) was recorded in a study of Graves' ophthalmopathy and Graves' hyperthyroidism. Study-level findings and limits: Most expanded clonotypes from thyroid (those above 0.001 frequency) were also found in blood.

This clonotype came up many times. Antigen unknown. Scientists amplified the TCR beta CDR3 regions from RNA transcripts. Second-round multiplex PCR followed a first-round RT-PCR using HTBI primers. TCRdb reanalysed the multiplex PCR reads using MiXCR and keeps one entry per CDR3 protein. The sample lists roughly 160,000 distinct CDR3 sequences; approximately 40% were seen once. The material sequenced was peripheral blood. The TCR comes from a man between 25 and 39 years old with Graves' ophthalmopathy.

The CDR3 bases are TGTGCCAGCAGCCCCGGGATTACCTACGAGCAGTACTTC. Protein sequence: CASSPGITYEQYF. J is TRBJ2-7 and V is TRBV28; D might be TRBD2 (5 bases). Trimming removed 6 bases from V and 2 bases from J, with 11 bases in between. Germline V gene lookup returns CDR1 MDHEN and CDR2 SYDVKM. This CDR3 has 13 residues.